One sample yielded the 27 T cell receptor beta chains listed below, sequenced in a study of T cell responses to AZD1222 COVID-19 vaccine. This table comes from immunoSEQ multiplex PCR, and its TCRdb copy is limited to in-frame clones, with some not included. In the table there are about 180,000 clones, 88% of which are singletons. Sequenced material: peripheral blood, taken on day 0 of AZD1222 vaccination. These receptors all come from an adult in good health.

The rearrangement links TRBV18 to TRBJ1-2, with D perhaps matching TRBD1 (5 bases). Germline V CDR1 and CDR2: KGHSH, LQKENI. V was shortened by 3 bases and J by 1 base, with 6 bases between the two germline ends. The CDR3 consists of 13 residues. The CDR3 region is CASSPDSNYGYTF. CDR3 bases: TGTGCCAGCTCACCCGACAGTAACTATGGCTACACCTTC.

J is TRBJ2-3 and V is TRBV6-4; TRBD2 agrees at 7 bases. J gave up 2 bases and V 2 bases, and 1 base lay outside the gene matches. The CDR3 extends over 14 amino acids. CDR1 is MRHNA and CDR2 is SNTAGT in the germline V gene. As DNA, the CDR3 is TGTGCCAGCAGTGACGGGAGGGACACAGATACGCAGTATTTT. Protein sequence: CASSDGRDTDTQYF.

This chain connects TRBV6-5 to TRBJ2-7, with TRBD2 identical over 8 bases. Germline assignment: CDR1 MNHEY and CDR2 SVGAGI. With V trimmed by 2 bases and J by 6 bases, 12 bases remained unmatched. The CDR3 has 16 amino acids. CDR3 residues: CASSYPKGAGDAEQYF. The CDR3 DNA reads TGTGCCAGCAGTTACCCGAAGGGAGCGGGAGATGCCGAGCAGTACTTC.

CDR3 sequence: CAGLEMRDEAFF. The CDR3 DNA reads as TGTGCCGGCTTGGAGATGAGGGACGAAGCTTTCTTT. The genes are TRBV2 and TRBJ1-1; weak D call: TRBD1 (5 bases). Trimming took off 11 bases at V and 8 bases at J, with 18 bases between the two ends. The CDR3 length is 12 residues. CDR1 is SNHLY, CDR2 FYNNEI, per germline.

The genes are TRBV9 and TRBJ1-1; a weak D match, TRBD1 (6 bases). The CDR3 runs to 15 residues. The germline CDR1 and CDR2 sequences are SGDLS and YYNGEE. Between the trimmed V and J ends, which lost 0 bases and 4 bases, there was a span of 13 bases. CDR3 sequence: CASSVGGGRVTEAFF. The CDR3 DNA reads as TGTGCCAGCAGCGTAGGCGGGGGGCGGGTCACTGAAGCTTTCTTT.

V usage is TRBV9 and J usage is TRBJ1-6, with 7 bases lining up with TRBD1. The CDR3 consists of 15 residues. V dropped 3 bases and J dropped 5; count of bases not matched to a gene: 5. Germline V gives CDR1 SGDLS, CDR2 YYNGEE. CDR3 loop: CASSAGGKDNSPLHF. The CDR3 DNA reads TGTGCCAGCAGCGCAGGGGGTAAGGATAATTCACCCCTCCACTTT.

This chain connects TRBV5-3 to TRBJ2-7; D unclear. TRBV5-3 is designated an ORF whose function remains uncertain. Trimming left V 3 bases short and J 2 bases short, with 33 bases between. The CDR3 is 21 residues long. The CDR3 is CARSCTTTPLYLEPYPYEQYF. CDR3 bases: TGTGCCAGAAGCTGCACGACAACCCCACTCTACCTCGAGCCGTACCCCTACGAGCAGTACTTC.

The chain is built from TRBV29-1 and TRBJ2-1; a weak D match, TRBD2 (6 bases). CDR1 and CDR2 (germline): SQVTM, ANQGSEA. V was clipped by 4 bases and J by 7 bases, with 11 bases between them. The CDR3 consists of 12 residues. The CDR3 DNA reads TGCAGCGTTGGGGAGGCGGCGAATGAGCAGTTCTTC. Its protein product is CSVGEAANEQFF.

This sequence joins TRBV7-9 and TRBJ1-3, with D perhaps matching TRBD1 (5 bases). The CDR3 extends over 16 amino acids. The germline V and J ends were trimmed by 1 base and 6 bases, with 16 bases remaining between them. Germline loops: CDR1 SEHNR, CDR2 FQNEAQ (reference sequence). CDR3 sequence reads: CASSLVKGLVENTIYF. The CDR3 nucleotides are TGTGCCAGCAGCTTAGTCAAGGGGCTTGTGGAAAACACCATATATTTT.

The rearrangement uses TRBV5-1 and TRBJ1-5, with TRBD1 as a possible D gene (6 bases). CDR1 is SGHRS and CDR2 is YFSETQ in the germline V gene. V shed 4 bases and J shed 8 bases, with 16 bases lying between them. The CDR3 has 14 amino acids. The CDR3 region is CASSLRGSGEPQHF. The CDR3 DNA follows: TGCGCCAGCAGCCTCAGGGGTTCAGGGGAGCCCCAGCATTTT.

The chain couples TRBV11-2 to TRBJ1-1; D uncertain. The CDR3 has 12 amino acids. Trimming left V 5 bases short and J 6 bases short, with 10 bases between. CDR1 and CDR2 from the germline V gene are SGHAT and FQNNGV. In DNA, the CDR3 is TGTGCCAGCAGCCGCATAAAGTCTGAAGCTTTCTTT. Amino acid sequence: CASSRIKSEAFF.

In this sample, this clone turned up once. The chain is built from TRBV28 and TRBJ1-3, with 9 bases identical to TRBD1. Germline CDR1 and CDR2: MDHEN and SYDVKM. The CDR3 is 14 residues long. V lost 5 bases, J lost 3 bases, and 2 bases stayed unmatched. The CDR3 reads CASSQTGGGNTIYF. CDR3 DNA: TGTGCCAGCAGTCAGACAGGGGGTGGAAACACCATATATTTT. Variable domain in full (rest from reference TRBV28 and TRBJ1-3): DVKVTQSSRYLVKRTGEKVFLECVQDMDHENMFWYRQDPGLGLRLIYFSYDVKMKEKGDIPEGYSVSREKKERFSLILESASTNQTSMYLCASSQTGGGNTIYFGEGSWLTVV.

The chain is built from TRBV9 and TRBJ2-3; D is unclear. The CDR3 has 12 residues. The germline gives CDR1 SGDLS, CDR2 YYNGEE. Trimming shortened V by 3 bases and J by 6 bases, and 8 bases separated the two germline ends. For the CDR3, the DNA is TGTGCCAGCAGCGAGGGTTGGGATACGCAGTATTTT. It encodes CASSEGWDTQYF.

The CDR3 loop is CASSQSGTDYEQYF. The CDR3 region has the DNA TGTGCCAGCAGCCAATCCGGGACAGACTACGAGCAGTACTTC. J is TRBJ2-7 and V is TRBV16, with 7 bases matching TRBD1. The germline gives CDR1 KGHSY, CDR2 FQNENV. V lost 0 bases to trimming and J lost 3 bases; unmatched junction nucleotides: 2. This CDR3 is 14 amino acids long.

J is TRBJ1-1 and V is TRBV5-1; D is perhaps TRBD1 (6 bases). The CDR3 sequence is 14 residues long. V dropped 4 bases and J dropped 1 base, with 11 bases sitting between them. CDR1 and CDR2 from the germline V gene are SGHRS and YFSETQ. In DNA, the CDR3 is TGCGCCAGCAGCCCGAGGGGGGCGAACACTGAAGCTTTCTTT. Encoded protein: CASSPRGANTEAFF.

The V gene is TRBV28, the J gene TRBJ2-3; 11 bases match TRBD1. V trimming: 2 bases; J trimming: 4 bases; junction bases outside the gene matches: 2. Germline V gene lookup returns CDR1 MDHEN and CDR2 SYDVKM. The CDR3 loop spans 15 amino acids. This CDR3 is CASSLGGQGADTQYF. The CDR3 nucleotides are TGTGCCAGCAGTTTAGGGGGACAGGGGGCAGATACGCAGTATTTT.

This chain links TRBV4-1 with TRBJ1-2; D gene uncertain. Trimming took 3 bases from V and 4 from J, leaving 9 bases between them. This CDR3 spans 13 amino acids. CDR1 MGHRA and CDR2 YSYEKL come from the germline V gene. The CDR3 is CASSQATGYGYTF. The CDR3 nucleotides read TGCGCCAGCAGCCAGGCCACCGGCTATGGCTACACCTTC.

The chain links TRBV19 to TRBJ2-1, with D possibly being TRBD1 or TRBD2 (5 bases each). V gave up 6 bases and J gave up 0 bases, with 15 bases separating them. The V gene's germline CDR1 is LNHDA and CDR2 SQIVND (reference sequence). This CDR3 has 16 residues. In DNA form, the CDR3 reads TGTGCCAGTAGCATCGAGAGGGGCCGCTCCTACAATGAGCAGTTCTTC. The encoded protein is CASSIERGRSYNEQFF.

V gene TRBV6-2 or TRBV6-3 combines with J gene TRBJ1-2; D is uncertain. The CDR3 is 16 residues long. Trimming removed 2 bases at V and 5 bases at J, with 18 bases between. CDR1 is MNHEY, CDR2 SVGEGT, per germline. Written as DNA, the CDR3 is TGTGCCAGCAGTTACCCTGACATTCCTCTACGGTATGGCTACACCTTC. It translates to CASSYPDIPLRYGYTF.

This sequence joins TRBV5-1 and TRBJ1-2; the D is unclear. Per germline, CDR1 SGHRS and CDR2 YFSETQ. The V end lost 0 bases, the J end lost 3 bases, and 12 bases lay between the germline ends. The CDR3 contains 15 residues. CDR3 nucleotides: TGCGCCAGCAGCTTGGCTCTGGGAGCTGACTATGGCTACACCTTC. It is translated as CASSLALGADYGYTF.

The CDR3 bases are TGTGCCAGCGCCTTCACCGGACAACACAATGAGCAGTTCTTC. Translation: CASAFTGQHNEQFF. The J gene is TRBJ2-1, the V gene TRBV27; perhaps TRBD1 as D (5 bases). The CDR3 is 14 residues long. Trimming left V 8 bases short and J 5 bases short, with 16 bases between. Germline V CDR1 and CDR2: MNHEY, SMNVEV (reference sequence).

The genes are TRBV4-2 and TRBJ1-2; a possible D gene is TRBD1 (5 bases). The germline V gene has CDR1 LGHNA and CDR2 YNFKEQ. The CDR3 is 16 residues long. Trimming removed 1 base from V and 4 bases from J, with 16 bases in between. This CDR3 is CASSQGGQGGIYGYTF. The CDR3, as DNA: TGTGCCAGCAGCCAAGGAGGGCAGGGCGGAATCTATGGCTACACCTTC.

The gene calls are TRBV11-2 and TRBJ2-7; 8 nucleotides line up with TRBD2. The length of the CDR3 is 13 residues. Germline V gene lookup returns CDR1 SGHAT and CDR2 FQNNGV. V lost 5 bases to trimming and J lost 5 bases; unmatched junction nucleotides: 5. DNA of the CDR3: TGTGCCAGCAGCCTCCAAGCGGGAGACGAGCAGTACTTC. This translates into CASSLQAGDEQYF.

The gene calls are TRBV7-9 and TRBJ1-1; TRBD1 is a possible D gene (5 bases). CDR3 length: 15 residues. The germline CDR1 and CDR2 sequences are SEHNR and FQNEAQ (reference sequence). Deletions cut 5 bases from V and 3 bases from J, with 16 bases between. The DNA for the CDR3 is TGTGCCAGCAGCCACTGGGGCGAGGCGGACACTGAAGCTTTCTTT. The encoded protein is CASSHWGEADTEAFF.

The CDR3 DNA reads TGTGCCAGCAGTGAGTGGGGGGGCGATCAGCCCCAGCATTTT. As protein: CASSEWGGDQPQHF. The rearrangement uses TRBV6-1 and TRBJ1-5, with D possibly being TRBD1 (6 bases). V lost 3 bases, J lost 5 bases, and 11 bases lay in between. Germline V CDR1 and CDR2: MNHNS, SASEGT. The CDR3 is made up of 14 amino acids.

V and J are TRBV28 and TRBJ1-4; maybe TRBD1 (6 bases). Trimming took 6 bases from V and 0 from J, leaving 14 bases between them. The germline V gene encodes CDR1 MDHEN and CDR2 SYDVKM. CDR3 length: 16 amino acids. The CDR3 here is CASSLQGTATNEKLFF. CDR3 DNA: TGTGCCAGCAGCCTACAGGGAACGGCAACTAATGAAAAACTGTTTTTT. The whole variable domain, remainder taken from reference TRBV28 and TRBJ1-4, is DVKVTQSSRYLVKRTGEKVFLECVQDMDHENMFWYRQDPGLGLRLIYFSYDVKMKEKGDIPEGYSVSREKKERFSLILESASTNQTSMYLCASSLQGTATNEKLFFGSGTQLSVL.

This chain uses TRBV3-1 (or the pseudogene TRBV3-2) with TRBJ1-6; D not resolved. With 0 bases removed from V and 8 bases from J, the gap between germline ends came to 11 bases. Germline-derived CDR1 and CDR2 are LGHDT and YNNKEL (reference sequence). CDR3 length equals 15 residues. The CDR3 reads CASSQDPRWHSPLHF. The CDR3 DNA reads TGTGCCAGCAGCCAAGATCCGAGGTGGCATTCACCCCTCCACTTT.